This entry features one TCR beta chain sequence. The antigen is undetermined. This specimen comes from a study of T cell responses to AZD1222 COVID-19 vaccine. Study results and limitations: The breadth and depth of Spike-specific TCRs increased once two AZD1222 doses had been given.

The CDR3 has 14 residues. Germline loops: CDR1 SGHNT, CDR2 YYREEE (reference sequence). V shed 3 bases and J 4 bases; nucleotides not matched to a gene: 7. Repertoires were generated with immunoSEQ multiplex PCR, while TCRdb's copy carries only in-frame clones and drops some. The sample lists 40,000 to 65,000 clones, about four fifths occurring once. The chain has TRBV5-4 and TRBJ2-7, with 7 bases that match TRBD1. The source is an adult in good health. Sequenced material: peripheral blood, taken on day 0 of AZD1222 vaccination. The DNA for the CDR3 is TGTGCCAGCAGCTCGCACCGGGACAGATACGAGCAGTACTTC. Encoded protein: CASSSHRDRYEQYF.